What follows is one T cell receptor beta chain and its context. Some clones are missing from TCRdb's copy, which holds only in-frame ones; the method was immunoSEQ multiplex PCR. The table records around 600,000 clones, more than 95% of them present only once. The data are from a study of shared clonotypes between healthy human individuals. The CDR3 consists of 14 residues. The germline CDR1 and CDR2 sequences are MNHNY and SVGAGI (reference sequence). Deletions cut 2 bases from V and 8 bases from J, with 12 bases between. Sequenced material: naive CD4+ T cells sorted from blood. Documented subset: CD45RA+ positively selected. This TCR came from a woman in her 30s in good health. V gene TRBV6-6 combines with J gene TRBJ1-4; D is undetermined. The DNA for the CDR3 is TGTGCCAGCAGTTACAGCGGGGATGAGGAAAAACTGTTTTTT. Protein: CASSYSGDEEKLFF.